Shown below are 11 T cell receptor beta chains from a single sample sequenced in a study of identical twins. TCRdb reprocessed the 5' RACE reads with MiXCR, giving one entry per CDR3 protein. Of nearly 200,000 distinct CDR3 sequences listed, 15% to 20% are singletons. These records were also assigned to another study, of T cells expressing NK-cell markers.

Sequencing was carried out using CD8+ T cells sorted from blood. The receptors were gathered from a woman aged 18 to 35 in good health.

In its sample, this clonotype was seen a few times. The rearrangement joins TRBV6-1 to TRBJ2-7; the D gene is possibly TRBD1 (5 bases). Trimming stripped 8 bases from V and 2 bases from J, with 13 bases between. This CDR3 has 13 amino acids. In germline, CDR1 is MNHNS, CDR2 SASEGT. CDR3 protein: CASGIGVTYEQYF. The CDR3 bases are TGTGCCAGCGGAATAGGGGTCACCTACGAGCAGTACTTC.

This clonotype has more than one count but fewer than ten. The chain joins TRBV9 to TRBJ2-2; D is ambiguous. CDR1 is SGDLS, CDR2 YYNGEE, per germline. The CDR3 runs to 16 residues. Trimming took off 0 bases at V and 0 bases at J, with 9 bases between the two ends. This CDR3 is CASSVVETANTGELFF. DNA of the CDR3: TGTGCCAGCAGCGTAGTCGAGACGGCGAACACCGGGGAGCTGTTTTTT. The full variable domain, in which reference TRBV9 and TRBJ2-2 provide the parts outside the CDR3, is DSGVTQTPKHLITATGQRVTLRCSPRSGDLSVYWYQQSLDQGLQFLIQYYNGEERAKGNILERFSAQQFPDLHSELNLSSLELGDSALYFCASSVVETANTGELFFGEGSRLTVL.

The chain is built from TRBV11-1 and TRBJ1-2; unclear D gene. The CDR3 spans 18 residues. Trimming cost V 4 bases and J 0 bases, with 21 bases left between them. The germline V gene encodes CDR1 SGHAT and CDR2 FQDESV (reference sequence). The CDR3 loop is CASSSPHPNGLPNYGYTF. The CDR3 DNA follows: TGTGCCAGCAGCTCCCCACATCCCAATGGACTCCCTAACTATGGCTACACCTTC.

This clonotype was observed a handful of times. The V and J genes are TRBV2 and TRBJ1-1; D is uncertain. From germline, CDR1 is SNHLY and CDR2 FYNNEI. This CDR3 has 11 residues. Trimming took off 7 bases at V and 0 bases at J, with 3 bases between the two ends. In nucleotides, the CDR3 is TGTGCCAGCATCGTGAACACTGAAGCTTTCTTT. Encoded protein: CASIVNTEAFF.

The sample holds a few counts of this clonotype. V usage is TRBV6-1 and J usage is TRBJ2-1, with 7 bases lining up with TRBD1. J lost 2 bases, V lost 10 bases, and 8 bases had no gene match. Germline V lookup: CDR1 MNHNS, CDR2 SASEGT. There are 14 residues in the CDR3. As DNA, the CDR3 is TGTGCCACTTCCTTAGGGGGCACCTACAATGAGCAGTTCTTC. Residues: CATSLGGTYNEQFF.

This clonotype was seen only a few times. This chain connects TRBV5-1 to TRBJ2-1, with 12 bases lining up with TRBD2. The ends lost 3 bases at V and 0 bases at J; junction bases unmatched: 4. The CDR3 consists of 17 residues. The V gene's germline CDR1 is SGHRS and CDR2 YFSETQ. The chain's CDR3 is CASSYSSGGVSYNEQFF. CDR3 DNA: TGCGCCAGCAGCTATTCTAGCGGGGGGGTCTCCTACAATGAGCAGTTCTTC.

This clonotype came up many times. The rearrangement joins TRBV12-3 or TRBV12-4 to TRBJ2-1; no reliable D call. This CDR3 contains 12 residues. The V end was cut by 0 bases, the J end by 3 bases, with 0 bases between. The DNA of the CDR3 is TGTGCCAGCAGTTTAGCCTACAATGAGCAGTTCTTC. Translating it yields CASSLAYNEQFF.

This clonotype showed up just a few times. V is TRBV12-3 or TRBV12-4 and J is TRBJ1-5; D ambiguous. The CDR3 covers 12 residues. Trimming removed 6 bases from V and 6 bases from J, with 9 bases in between. The CDR3 is CASSYTPQPQHF. In DNA, the CDR3 is TGTGCCAGCAGCTACACGCCTCAGCCCCAGCATTTT.

This clonotype was seen a handful of times. V gene TRBV4-2 combines with J gene TRBJ2-7; 10 nucleotides align to TRBD1. The germline V gene has CDR1 LGHNA and CDR2 YNFKEQ. Germline trimming cut 0 bases from V and 3 bases from J; bases unmatched to any gene: 5. CDR3 length equals 16 residues. The CDR3 coding sequence is TGTGCCAGCAGCCAAGATCCCGGGACAGGGGTCTACGAGCAGTACTTC. Protein: CASSQDPGTGVYEQYF.

This clonotype was detected a few times. V and J are TRBV30 and TRBJ2-7; TRBD1 aligns across 10 bases. The germline V gene has CDR1 GTSNPN and CDR2 SVGIG (reference sequence). This CDR3 contains 13 residues. V shed 7 bases, J shed 3 bases, and the junction held 6 bases outside the gene matches. The CDR3 loop reads CALGTGEVYEQYF. The CDR3 coding sequence is TGTGCCTTGGGGACAGGGGAAGTCTACGAGCAGTACTTC.

In its sample, this clonotype was seen a few times. This chain joins TRBV7-9 and TRBJ1-4; D gene ambiguous. Germline V lookup: CDR1 SEHNR, CDR2 FQNEAQ (reference sequence). V shed 5 bases and J shed 6 bases, with 10 bases lying between them. The CDR3 spans 13 residues. CDR3 amino acids: CASSQIPDEKLFF. The CDR3 coding sequence is TGTGCCAGCAGCCAAATCCCTGATGAAAAACTGTTTTTT.